What follows are 14 T cell receptor delta chains derived from one specimen sequenced in a study of gamma-delta T cells after stem cell transplantation. TCRdb reanalyzed the RT-PCR reads using CATT. The sample has 1,000 to 1,500 delta-chain clones, about 5.2% seen once; the top ten hold more than 20%. Sequencing input: gamma-delta T cells. Receptors originate from a human donor. It is not recorded whose cells these are; they may come from a transplant donor.

This clone was observed a few times. A read error may be the cause here, since a much bigger clone is one base away. Other DNA sequences of this sample code for an identical CDR3. The chain has TRDV1 and TRDJ1; 7 nucleotides line up with TRDD3. V shed 7 bases and J 0 bases; nucleotides not matched to a gene: 11. The CDR3 extends over 16 amino acids. Germline V gene sequence: CDR1 TSWWSYY, CDR2 QGS. Here the CDR3 reads CALEKNRGDHTDKLIF. In DNA, the CDR3 is TGTGCTCTTGAAAAAAACCGGGGGGATCACACCGATAAACTCATCTTT.

In this sample, this clone turned up a few times. A far larger clone is just one base off, so this is likely a read error. V gene TRDV2 combines with J gene TRDJ3; 8 bases map to TRDD3. CDR1 is GEAIGNYY and CDR2 is EKD in the germline V gene. CDR3 length: 21 residues. The CDR3 sequence is CACDTVGLLGVNSWGTRQMFF. The CDR3 region has the DNA TGTGCCTGTGACACCGTCGGCTTACTGGGGGTGAACTCCTGGGGCACCCGACAGATGTTTTTC.

On this clone itself: A far bigger clonotype differs at one base, so this is likely a read error. This chain joins TRDV1 and TRDJ1; D unresolved. Looked up from germline, CDR1 is TSWWSYY and CDR2 is QGS. Trimming took off 5 bases at V and 10 bases at J, with 14 bases between the two ends. The CDR3 length is 12 residues. CDR3: CALGSHLSGLIF. The CDR3 DNA reads TGTGCTCTTGGGAGCCACCTGAGCGGACTCATCTTT.

As to this clone: Given a far larger clone just one base away, this is likely a sequencing read error. In the same sample, other DNA sequences code for this CDR3. V usage is TRDV2 and J usage is TRDJ1, with D tentatively TRDD3 (8 bases). Germline lookup yields CDR1 GEAIGNYY and CDR2 EKD. This CDR3 is 21 amino acids long. CDR3 bases: TGTGCCTGTGACACCGGCCTTCCTCGCGGGGATACCGTAAAGTACACTGATAAACTCATCTTT. Translated: CACDTGLPRGDTVKYTDKLIF.

This clone has only a few counts. The CDR3 sequence: CALGELRSSPGGRHTDKLIF. The CDR3 DNA reads TGTGCTCTTGGGGAACTTCGGTCTTCCCCTGGGGGTCGGCACACCGATAAACTCATCTTT. The chain links TRDV1 to TRDJ1, with 7 bases fitting TRDD3. CDR1 is TSWWSYY, CDR2 QGS, per germline. V dropped 0 bases and J dropped 0; count of bases not matched to a gene: 16. There are 20 residues in the CDR3.

About this clone: The TCRdb protein, from a much larger clone, departs from this DNA's translation at residue 14, likely by read error; the protein shown derives from the DNA. This rearrangement joins TRDV1 to TRDJ2; TRDD3 is a possible D gene (7 bases). Germline V gene data show CDR1 as TSWWSYY and CDR2 as QGS. The CDR3 runs to 18 residues. With 0 bases removed from V and 10 bases from J, the gap between germline ends came to 24 bases. This CDR3 is CALGELNPTWGKAVQLFF. The CDR3 region has the DNA TGTGCTCTTGGGGAACTCAATCCTACGTGGGGGAAAGCAGTACAACTCTTCTTT.

Remarks on this clone: This could be a read error, since a much larger clone is one nucleotide away. The rearrangement uses TRDV1 and TRDJ1, with D unclear. V lost 2 bases to trimming and J lost 0 bases, with 13 bases between them. The CDR3 length is 16 residues. Germline CDR1 is TSWWSYY and CDR2 is QGS. The CDR3 DNA reads TGTGCTCTTGGGGAAACGAAGTTCGGGCACACCGATAAACTCATCTTT. It specifies CALGETKFGHTDKLIF.

This clone was found a few times. A far larger clone is only one base removed, so a read error is likely. The chain is built from TRDV2 and TRDJ1; 7 nucleotides line up with TRDD3. The CDR3 contains 19 residues. Germline-derived CDR1 and CDR2 are GEAIGNYY and EKD. V trimming: 3 bases; J trimming: 0 bases; junction bases outside the gene matches: 18. The CDR3 region is CACDSLGGTPRLYTDKLIF. CDR3 nucleotide sequence: TGTGCCTGTGACTCCCTGGGGGGTACACCAAGGCTATACACCGATAAACTCATCTTT.

This clone has a handful of counts. This likely came from a read error, as a far larger clone is one base away. This CDR3 is also generated by other DNA sequences in the sample. The chain employs TRDV2 and TRDJ1, with 7 bases aligning to TRDD3. This CDR3 has 15 residues. Germline-derived CDR1 and CDR2 are GEAIGNYY and EKD. Trimming took 0 bases from V and 0 from J; bases not matched to a gene: 3. In nucleotides, the CDR3 is TGTGCCTGTGACACCGTGGGGGGATACACCGATAAACTCATCTTT. This encodes CACDTVGGYTDKLIF.

A word on this clone: This may arise from a read error, as a much more abundant clone is one base away. The chain employs TRDV2 and TRDJ1; 8 bases line up with TRDD3. CDR3 length: 18 amino acids. The germline gives CDR1 GEAIGNYY, CDR2 EKD. The CDR3, as DNA: TGTGCCTGTGACACCATGGTACTGGGGGCCACCGACACCAATAAACTCATCTTT. Translated, it gives CACDTMVLGATDTNKLIF.

Details on this clone: A read error may explain this, as a much larger clone is one base away. The chain has TRDV1 and TRDJ1; possibly TRDD2 or TRDD3 for D (9 bases each). Germline V gene lookup returns CDR1 TSWWSYY and CDR2 QGS. The CDR3 runs to 22 residues. CDR3 protein: CAPGDSEPSYKGIRDGTDKLIF. The CDR3 region has the DNA TGTGCTCCTGGGGACTCTGAGCCTTCCTACAAGGGGATACGCGACGGCACCGATAAACTCATCTTT.

Comments on this clone: Since a much larger clone is just one base distant, this may be a read error. The sample holds other DNA sequences that translate to the same CDR3. CDR3 coding DNA: TGTGCTCTTGGGGAACTCGTGATGGGGCGAGATACAGCCGATAAACTCATCTTT. It codes for CALGELVMGRDTADKLIF. The chain recombines TRDV1 with TRDJ1; D possibly corresponds to TRDD3 (5 bases). V dropped 0 bases and J dropped 3 bases, with 20 bases sitting between them. Germline V gene lookup returns CDR1 TSWWSYY and CDR2 QGS. The CDR3 length is 18 residues.

This clone rates as large. The sample contains more than one DNA sequence encoding this CDR3. CDR3 in DNA: TGTGCTCTTGGGGAACTAGGCAATATAGCGGGGCAGGCCTCCGATAAACTCATCTTT. Translated, it gives CALGELGNIAGQASDKLIF. The rearrangement uses TRDV1 and TRDJ1, with no clear D. Trimming shortened V by 0 bases and J by 3 bases, and 23 bases separated the two germline ends. Germline values: CDR1 TSWWSYY, CDR2 QGS. The CDR3 sequence is 19 residues long.

With regard to this clone: A far larger clone lies a single base away; this is likely a read error. Other nucleotide sequences from this sample produce the same CDR3. The V and J genes are TRDV2 and TRDJ1; D gene unclear. The length of the CDR3 is 16 residues. The V gene's germline CDR1 is GEAIGNYY and CDR2 EKD. Trimming cost V 3 bases and J 5 bases, with 21 bases left between them. CDR3 in DNA: TGTGCCTGTGACCGGCTGCCTCGTGGTTCCACTGATAAACTCATCTTT. This translates into CACDRLPRGSTDKLIF.